The sequence of this T cell receptor beta chain was determined in a study of molecular identifiers for immune sequencing clone quantification. Study-level results: One cell's worth of spiked Jurkat TCR RNA was reportedly detectable among 970,000 or so naive cells.

CDR1 and CDR2 from the germline V gene are MGHRA and YSYEKL. The CDR3 covers 16 residues. V lost 2 bases, J lost 7 bases, and 17 bases lay in between. It was with previously described methods and listed TCR primers that bulk TCR libraries were made. TCRdb ran MiXCR on the PCR reads and lists one entry per CDR3 protein. The sample contains about 640,000 distinct CDR3 sequences, less than 20% of which appear only once. The naive CD8 libraries originated from between roughly 18,000 and 1,100,000 sorted cells and drew on 10%, 30% or 50% RNA. In regard to this clonotype: Its antigen is not known.

The source is a human donor in good health. Some libraries in this study had Jurkat cell RNA spiked in. The specimen was naive CD8+ T cells from blood, with Jurkat cell RNA spiked in. Subset noted: FACS-sorted CD8+CD4-CCR7+CD45RA+ naive T cells. This sequence joins TRBV4-1 and TRBJ1-4; D gene ambiguous. CDR3 region: CASSQSPGRTGEKLFF. The DNA of the CDR3 is TGCGCCAGCAGCCAAAGTCCTGGCAGGACCGGTGAAAAACTGTTTTTT.